These 14 T cell receptor beta chains were all obtained from the same sample, sequenced in a study of cytomegalovirus exposure and HLA in healthy donors. The PCR had 60 Vbeta and 13 Jbeta primers. Here immunoSEQ multiplex PCR was the method, and the copy in TCRdb shows in-frame clones only, minus some. Of around 58,000 clones in the sample, about 77% are singletons; the top ten hold approximately 2.4%. The sample comprised PBMCs. The receptors come from a female donor in good health and CMV-seronegative.

J is TRBJ1-4 and V is TRBV6-5; possibly TRBD1 for D (6 bases). Germline V lookup: CDR1 MNHEY, CDR2 SVGAGI. Trimming shortened V by 8 bases and J by 10 bases, and 11 bases separated the two germline ends. CDR3 length: 11 amino acids. DNA for the CDR3: TGTGCCAGCTCACAGGGAGCAAAACTGTTTTTT. Amino acid sequence: CASSQGAKLFF.

The chain combines TRBV4-1 with TRBJ1-1; D may be TRBD1 (6 bases). V was clipped by 3 bases and J by 4 bases, with 15 bases between them. This CDR3 is built from 15 residues. Germline V gene lookup returns CDR1 MGHRA and CDR2 YSYEKL. Written as DNA, the CDR3 is TGCGCCAGCAGCCACGGGGGGCTAGGGGGCACTGAAGCTTTCTTT. It specifies CASSHGGLGGTEAFF.

This clone was seen only a few times. This chain joins TRBV4-1 and TRBJ2-1; 15 nucleotides line up with TRBD2. The CDR3 contains 19 residues. The V and J ends lost 6 bases and 2 bases, in that order; junction bases with no gene match: 11. The germline V gene has CDR1 MGHRA and CDR2 YSYEKL. In DNA form, the CDR3 reads TGCGCCAGCAGGGTCTCGGGACTAGCGGGAGGAGGAACCTACAATGAGCAGTTCTTC. This codes for CASRVSGLAGGGTYNEQFF.

The chain employs TRBV6-1 and TRBJ2-2; TRBD1 is a possible D gene (7 bases). V was clipped by 4 bases and J by 4 bases, with 13 bases between them. CDR1 is MNHNS and CDR2 is SASEGT in the germline V gene. The length of the CDR3 is 15 residues. CDR3 protein: CASSGAGTATGELFF. The CDR3 DNA reads TGTGCCAGCAGTGGGGCGGGGACAGCCACCGGGGAGCTGTTTTTT.

This clone has just one count. This chain uses TRBV11-2 with TRBJ1-1, with D perhaps matching TRBD1 (5 bases). V lost 5 bases and J lost 14, with 15 bases in between. CDR3 size: 11 residues. Germline assignment: CDR1 SGHAT and CDR2 FQNNGV. CDR3 loop: CASSRGGLAFF. The CDR3, as DNA: TGTGCCAGCAGCCGTGGGGGACTCGCGTTCTTT.

V is TRBV5-1 and J is TRBJ2-7; 13 bases match TRBD2. V gave up 7 bases and J gave up 2 bases; unmatched junction bases: 6. The CDR3 totals 15 residues. Germline V gives CDR1 SGHRS, CDR2 YFSETQ. The chain's CDR3 is CASRMGLAGTYEQYF. As DNA, the CDR3 is TGCGCCAGCCGGATGGGACTAGCGGGAACCTACGAGCAGTACTTC.

V is TRBV9 and J is TRBJ2-5, with 8 bases lining up with TRBD2. J gave up 2 bases and V 0 bases, and 3 bases lay outside the gene matches. The CDR3 extends over 15 amino acids. CDR1 is SGDLS, CDR2 YYNGEE, per germline. DNA for the CDR3: TGTGCCAGCAGCGTAGCTACTAGCGGACAAGAGACCCAGTACTTC. This encodes CASSVATSGQETQYF.

V is TRBV4-1 and J is TRBJ2-1; 7 bases are a match to TRBD2. V shed 0 bases and J 5 bases; nucleotides not matched to a gene: 7. In germline, CDR1 is MGHRA, CDR2 YSYEKL. The CDR3 extends over 16 amino acids. CDR3 nucleotide sequence: TGCGCCAGCAGCCAAGATTCGGGAGGCCCTGACAATGAGCAGTTCTTC. This translates into CASSQDSGGPDNEQFF.

The gene calls are TRBV7-9 and TRBJ1-5; D may be TRBD1 (5 bases). This CDR3 is 12 amino acids long. CDR1 and CDR2 (germline): SEHNR, FQNEAQ (reference sequence). The CDR3, as DNA: TGTTCCGGACAAATTCTAGAGAGGCCCCAGCATTTT. This encodes CSGQILERPQHF.

This clone was picked up one time. The V and J genes are TRBV9 and TRBJ1-1; the match to TRBD1 covers 9 bases. The CDR3 is 14 residues long. V was pared by 4 bases and J by 1 base, with 2 bases of the junction left unmatched. Germline V gives CDR1 SGDLS, CDR2 YYNGEE. CDR3 loop: CASSPDRGNTEAFF. The CDR3, as DNA: TGTGCCAGCAGCCCGGACAGGGGGAACACTGAAGCTTTCTTT.

The chain recombines TRBV25-1 with TRBJ2-2, with 9 bases fitting TRBD2. V lost 9 bases and J lost 6; bases outside the gene matches: 14. This CDR3 contains 16 residues. Per the germline V gene, CDR1 is MGHDK and CDR2 is SYGVNS. CDR3 nucleotide sequence: TGTGCCAGTATGGAGTCAGGGACTAGCTTCTCCGGGGAGCTGTTTTTT. Translated: CASMESGTSFSGELFF.

V gene TRBV5-1 combines with J gene TRBJ2-7; 10 nucleotides align to TRBD2. J lost 2 bases, V lost 2 bases, and 1 base had no gene match. The CDR3 is 14 amino acids. CDR1 SGHRS and CDR2 YFSETQ come from the germline V gene. The CDR3 nucleotides are TGCGCCAGCAGCTTCACTAGCGGGGCCTACGAGCAGTACTTC. Its translation is CASSFTSGAYEQYF.

V usage is TRBV6-6 and J usage is TRBJ2-3; D is ambiguous. This CDR3 region has 13 residues. Germline V lookup: CDR1 MNHNY, CDR2 SVGAGI (reference sequence). The V end lost 4 bases, the J end lost 5 bases, and 10 bases lay between the germline ends. CDR3 region: CASSFFPQDTQYF. For the CDR3, the DNA is TGTGCCAGCAGTTTTTTCCCCCAAGATACGCAGTATTTT.

There are a few counts of this clone. The V and J genes are TRBV6-5 and TRBJ2-4, with D maybe TRBD2 (5 bases). V was shortened by 8 bases and J by 7 bases, with 9 bases between the two germline ends. Per the germline V gene, CDR1 is MNHEY and CDR2 is SVGAGI. The CDR3 has 11 residues. The CDR3 bases are TGTGCCAGCCGGAGGAGCAACATTCAGTACTTC. This translates into CASRRSNIQYF.